This T cell receptor beta chain was observed in a study of blood T cell repertoires in COVID-19. Study overall: Italy, Spain and the United States were the sources of the convalescent and acute COVID-19 samples. Sources were T cells, B-cell-depleted T cells, or PBMCs; the material itself was cDNA or gDNA.

Germline V gene lookup returns CDR1 LGHDT and CDR2 YNNKEL (reference sequence). Trimming cost V 2 bases and J 1 base; bases outside gene matches: 3. The CDR3 length is 17 residues. The authors' processing: Amplification from reference gene primers served as the basis for estimated nucleated cell counts. Measured with immunoSEQ multiplex PCR; TCRdb has only the in-frame clones, and not every one. V and J calls and clone size come straight from that table; D and trimming were deduced from the DNA. The repertoire holds under 200,000 clones, about 88% seen once, with 0.99% in the top ten. The sequenced material came from peripheral blood. The sequence derives from a young man with acute or convalescent COVID-19. V and J are TRBV3-1 (or the pseudogene TRBV3-2) and TRBJ2-2; the match to TRBD2 covers 11 bases. In DNA form, the CDR3 reads TGTGCCAGCAGCCAACGACTAGCGGGACTGAACACCGGGGAGCTGTTTTTT. Translated: CASSQRLAGLNTGELFF.